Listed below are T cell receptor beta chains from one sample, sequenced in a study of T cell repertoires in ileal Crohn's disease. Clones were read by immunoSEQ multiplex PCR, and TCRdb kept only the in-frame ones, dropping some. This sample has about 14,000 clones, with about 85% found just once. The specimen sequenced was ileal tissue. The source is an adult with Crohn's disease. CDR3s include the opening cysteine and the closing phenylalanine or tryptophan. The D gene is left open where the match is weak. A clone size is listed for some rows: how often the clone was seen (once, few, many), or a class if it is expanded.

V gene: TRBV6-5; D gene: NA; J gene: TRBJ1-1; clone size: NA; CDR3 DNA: TGTGCCAGCAGTTACTCGAAAGGAGTGGTACGAGCTTTCTTT; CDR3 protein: CASSYSKGVVRAFF
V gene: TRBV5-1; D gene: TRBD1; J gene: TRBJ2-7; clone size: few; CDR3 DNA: TGCGCCAGCAGCTATGGGACAGGGTTTGGCGAGCAGTACTTC; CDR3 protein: CASSYGTGFGEQYF
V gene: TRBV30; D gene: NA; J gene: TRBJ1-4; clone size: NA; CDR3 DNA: TGTGCCTGCCCCCTCCGGGGTGATGAAAAACTGTTTTTT; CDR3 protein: CACPLRGDEKLFF
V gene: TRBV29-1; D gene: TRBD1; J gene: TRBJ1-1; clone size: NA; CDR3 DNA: TGCAGCGTTGAAGATTGGTCAGGGGGCTTGAACACTGAAGCTTTCTTT; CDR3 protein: CSVEDWSGGLNTEAFF
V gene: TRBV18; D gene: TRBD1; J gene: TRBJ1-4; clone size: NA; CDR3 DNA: TGTGCCAGCTCGCGCGGACAGGGCACTAATGAAAAACTGTTTTTT; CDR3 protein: CASSRGQGTNEKLFF
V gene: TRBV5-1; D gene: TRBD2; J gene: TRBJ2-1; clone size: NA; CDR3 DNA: TGCGCCAGCAGCACTAGCGGGGGCCTAGTTTATGAGCAGTTCTTC; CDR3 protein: CASSTSGGLVYEQFF
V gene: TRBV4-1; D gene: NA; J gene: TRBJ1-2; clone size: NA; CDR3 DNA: TGCGCCAGCAGCCCCGGTCCTTTTCGTGGCTACACCTTC; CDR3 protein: CASSPGPFRGYTF
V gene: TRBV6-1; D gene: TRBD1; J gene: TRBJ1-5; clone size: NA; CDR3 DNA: TGTGCCAGCAGGGACAGGCGCTATCAGCCCCAGCATTTT; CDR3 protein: CASRDRRYQPQHF
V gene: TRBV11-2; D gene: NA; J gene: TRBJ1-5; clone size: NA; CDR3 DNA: TGTGCCAGCAGCTTACGGGGAAATCAGCCCCAGCATTTT; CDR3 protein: CASSLRGNQPQHF
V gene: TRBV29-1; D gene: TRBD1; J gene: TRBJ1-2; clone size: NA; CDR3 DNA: TGCAGCGCTTCAGGGGGCAACTATGGCTACACCTTC; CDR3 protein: CSASGGNYGYTF
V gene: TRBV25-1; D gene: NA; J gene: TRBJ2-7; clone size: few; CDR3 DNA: TGTGCCAGCAGTGACACGGGGGGCGCAAGGTCCTACGAGCAGTACTTC; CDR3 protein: CASSDTGGARSYEQYF
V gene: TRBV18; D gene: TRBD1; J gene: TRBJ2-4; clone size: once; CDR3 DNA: TGTGCCAGCTCATATGACAGGGCCGGGGCCAAAAACATTCAGTACTTC; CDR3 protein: CASSYDRAGAKNIQYF
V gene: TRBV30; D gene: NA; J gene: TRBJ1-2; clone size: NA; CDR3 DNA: TGTGCCTGGAACTTGGGATCGGGGGGGGACTATGGCTACACCTTC; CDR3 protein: CAWNLGSGGDYGYTF
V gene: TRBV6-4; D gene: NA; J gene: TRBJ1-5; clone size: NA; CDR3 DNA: TGTGCCAGCAGTGACTCTGGCAGGTTAGGGGGACAGCCCCAGCATTTT; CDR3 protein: CASSDSGRLGGQPQHF
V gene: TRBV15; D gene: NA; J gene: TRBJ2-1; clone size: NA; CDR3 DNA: TGTGCCACCAGCAGAGTAGGGGGGCGGGGGCCAATGGCCAATGAGCAGTTCTTC; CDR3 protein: CATSRVGGRGPMANEQFF
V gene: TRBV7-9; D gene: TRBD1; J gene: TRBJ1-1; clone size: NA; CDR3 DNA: TGTGCCAGCAGCCGCAGGGGGGATGAAGCTTTCTTT; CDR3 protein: CASSRRGDEAFF
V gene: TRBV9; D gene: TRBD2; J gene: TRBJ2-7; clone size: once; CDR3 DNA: TGTGCCAGCAGCACTACTAGCGGGATAAACGAGCAGTACTTC; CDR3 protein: CASSTTSGINEQYF
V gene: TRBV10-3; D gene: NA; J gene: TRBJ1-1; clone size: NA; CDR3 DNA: TGTGCCATCAGTGTCGGGGGGCTGAACACTGAAGCTTTCTTT; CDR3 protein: CAISVGGLNTEAFF
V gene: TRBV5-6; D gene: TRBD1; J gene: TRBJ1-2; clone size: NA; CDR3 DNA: TGTGCCAGCAGCCGGACAGGCGCTCTGGGCTACACCTTC; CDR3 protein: CASSRTGALGYTF
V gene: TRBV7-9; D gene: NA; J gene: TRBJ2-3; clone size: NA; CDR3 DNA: TGTGCCAGCAGCTTAAGGGCTAACCACCCCGGGGGCACAGATACGCAGTATTTT; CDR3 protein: CASSLRANHPGGTDTQYF